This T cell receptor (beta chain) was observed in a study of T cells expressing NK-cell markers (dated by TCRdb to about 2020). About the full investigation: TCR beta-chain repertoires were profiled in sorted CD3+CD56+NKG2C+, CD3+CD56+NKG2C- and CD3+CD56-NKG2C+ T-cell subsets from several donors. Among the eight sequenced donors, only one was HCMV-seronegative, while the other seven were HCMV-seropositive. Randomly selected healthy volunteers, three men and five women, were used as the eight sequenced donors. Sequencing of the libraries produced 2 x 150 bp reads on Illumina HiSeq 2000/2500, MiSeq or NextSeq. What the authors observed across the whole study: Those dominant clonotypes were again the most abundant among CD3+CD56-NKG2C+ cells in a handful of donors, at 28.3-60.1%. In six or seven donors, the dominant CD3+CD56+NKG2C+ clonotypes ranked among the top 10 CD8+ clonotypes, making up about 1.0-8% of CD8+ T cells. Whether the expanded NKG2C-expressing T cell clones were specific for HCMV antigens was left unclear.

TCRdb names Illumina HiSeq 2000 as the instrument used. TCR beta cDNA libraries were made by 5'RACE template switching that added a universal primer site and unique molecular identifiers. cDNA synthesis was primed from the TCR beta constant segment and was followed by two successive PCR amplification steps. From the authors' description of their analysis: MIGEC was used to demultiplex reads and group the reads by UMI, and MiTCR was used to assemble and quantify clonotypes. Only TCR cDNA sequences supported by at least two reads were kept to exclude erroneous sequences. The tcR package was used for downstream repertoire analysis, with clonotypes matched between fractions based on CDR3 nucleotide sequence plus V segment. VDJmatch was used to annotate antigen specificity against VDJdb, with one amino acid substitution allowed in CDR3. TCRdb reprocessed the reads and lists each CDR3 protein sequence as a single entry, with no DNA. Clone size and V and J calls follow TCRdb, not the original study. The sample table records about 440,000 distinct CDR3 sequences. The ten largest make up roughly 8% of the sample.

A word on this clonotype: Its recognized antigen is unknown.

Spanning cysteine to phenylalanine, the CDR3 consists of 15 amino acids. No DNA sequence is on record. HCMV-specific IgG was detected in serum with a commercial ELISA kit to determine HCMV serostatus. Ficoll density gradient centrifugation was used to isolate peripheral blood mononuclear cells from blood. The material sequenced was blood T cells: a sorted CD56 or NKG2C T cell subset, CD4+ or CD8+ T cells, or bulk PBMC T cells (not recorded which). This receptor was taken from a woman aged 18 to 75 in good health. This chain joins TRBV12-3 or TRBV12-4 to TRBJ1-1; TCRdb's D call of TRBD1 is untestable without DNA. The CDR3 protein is CASQKTSPQGTEAFF.